The present TCR beta chain was sequenced within a study of blood T cell repertoires in COVID-19. Background on the study: The samples span acute and convalescent COVID-19 from the United States, Italy and Spain. PBMCs, B-cell-depleted T cells, or T cells provided the cDNA or gDNA that made up the material.

The CDR3 consists of 15 residues. Trimming cost V 8 bases and J 5 bases, with 19 bases left between them. The germline gives CDR1 SNHLY, CDR2 FYNNEI. Authors' data handling: Estimation of nucleated cell counts was performed using reference gene primer amplification. Assay used: immunoSEQ multiplex PCR; TCRdb lists only in-frame clones, some missing. That table is the source of V, J and clone size, and D and trimming were worked out from the DNA. The repertoire holds approximately 240,000 clones, with 75% to 85% as singletons. The sequence came from a human donor in a cohort sampled during active COVID-19. The chain employs TRBV2 and TRBJ2-4; TRBD1 is a possible D gene (6 bases). Input material: peripheral blood. The DNA of the CDR3 is TGTGCCAGCTCGGCAGACAGGACCTTACAAAACATTCAGTACTTC. Its protein is CASSADRTLQNIQYF.